The 14 T cell receptor beta chains in this list originate from one sample, sequenced in a study of cytomegalovirus exposure and HLA in healthy donors. Primers for the PCR totalled 60 Vbeta and 13 Jbeta. Method: immunoSEQ multiplex PCR; TCRdb's copy keeps in-frame clones and lacks some. The sample has about 170,000 clones, about four fifths seen once. Sample: PBMCs. Receptors originate from a woman in her fifties or sixties in good health and CMV-seronegative.

This clone was detected a few times. The rearrangement links TRBV4-2 to TRBJ1-2; no clear D. Germline V gives CDR1 LGHNA, CDR2 YNFKEQ. This CDR3 region has 15 residues. The V end lost 3 bases, the J end lost 4 bases, and 15 bases lay between the germline ends. As DNA, the CDR3 is TGTGCCAGCAGCCACCCTAATACTCCCACCTATGGCTACACCTTC. This encodes CASSHPNTPTYGYTF.

This clone occurred once. The rearrangement uses TRBV4-3 and TRBJ1-2, with D unclear. V was clipped by 0 bases and J by 4 bases, with 18 bases between them. The CDR3 totals 17 residues. The germline V gene encodes CDR1 LGHNA and CDR2 YSLEER. This CDR3 reads CASSQDPSGGSTYGYTF. The DNA of the CDR3 is TGCGCCAGCAGCCAAGATCCGAGCGGCGGGAGTACCTATGGCTACACCTTC.

This clone has only one observation. The V gene is TRBV14, the J gene TRBJ2-3, with D perhaps matching TRBD2 (6 bases). The CDR3 covers 14 residues. Trimming pared 1 base from V and 6 bases from J, leaving 11 bases between. The germline V gene has CDR1 SGHDN and CDR2 FVKESK. CDR3 sequence reads: CASSQGRGRDTQYF. The DNA for the CDR3 is TGTGCCAGCAGCCAAGGACGGGGGAGGGATACGCAGTATTTT.

For this clone: A junction boundary mismatches the germline segment, possibly from a read error. Other DNA sequences in this specimen translate into the identical CDR3. The genes are TRBV7-2 and TRBJ1-6, with a tentative D call TRBD1 (5 bases). This CDR3 has 15 amino acids. Germline loops: CDR1 SGHTA, CDR2 FQGNSA. CDR3 sequence reads: CASSKRDYYNSPLHF. The CDR3 DNA reads as TGTGCCAGCAGCAAGAGGGACTACTATAATTCCCCCCTCCACTTT.

A single count supports this clone. Other DNA sequences from this sample encode an identical CDR3 as well. The chain recombines TRBV7-8 with TRBJ2-1; 10 bases align to TRBD1. The V and J ends lost 1 base and 4 bases, in that order; junction bases with no gene match: 1. The CDR3 sequence is 15 residues long. Germline CDR1 reads SGHVS; CDR2 reads FQNEAQ. This CDR3 reads CASSLGGQGYNEQFF. CDR3 DNA sequence: TGTGCCAGCAGCTTAGGGGGACAGGGGTACAATGAGCAGTTCTTC.

This sequence joins TRBV6-6 and TRBJ2-7, with 12 bases lining up with TRBD1. Germline assignment: CDR1 MNHNY and CDR2 SVGAGI (reference sequence). This CDR3 has 13 residues. Trimming at V came to 8 bases and at J to 6 bases, leaving 5 bases not matched to a gene. The CDR3 DNA sequence: TGTGCCAGCGCCGGGACAGGGGGCCGCGAGCAGTACTTC. Residues: CASAGTGGREQYF.

This clone was seen a single time. The rearrangement links TRBV6-5 to TRBJ2-4, with a tentative D call TRBD1 (6 bases). Germline lookup yields CDR1 MNHEY and CDR2 SVGAGI. V lost 6 bases and J 6 bases, leaving 15 bases between the germline ends. The CDR3 consists of 14 residues. CDR3 DNA: TGTGCCAGCAGCCCAGGACAGCTCGGAAACATTCAGTACTTC. As protein: CASSPGQLGNIQYF.

This clone has only one observation. The rearrangement joins TRBV6-5 to TRBJ2-3; D is possibly TRBD2 (6 bases). V shed 7 bases and J shed 2 bases, with 10 bases lying between them. The CDR3 contains 13 residues. Looked up from germline, CDR1 is MNHEY and CDR2 is SVGAGI. This chain's CDR3 is CASNGLITDTQYF. The CDR3, as DNA: TGTGCCAGCAACGGACTAATCACAGATACGCAGTATTTT.

This clone has more than one count but fewer than ten. The chain combines TRBV7-3 with TRBJ2-2; possible D gene TRBD2, 7 bases. Germline lookup yields CDR1 SGHTA and CDR2 FQGTGA. The CDR3 is made up of 14 amino acids. The V end lost 5 bases, the J end lost 6 bases, and 13 bases lay between the germline ends. The CDR3 loop reads CASSRSGGPGELFF. CDR3 bases: TGTGCCAGCAGCCGGTCGGGGGGCCCCGGGGAGCTGTTTTTT.

The count of this clone is one. The chain uses TRBV10-3 and TRBJ1-5, with unresolved D. Trimming took off 2 bases at V and 4 bases at J, with 9 bases between the two ends. From germline, CDR1 is ENHRY and CDR2 SYGVKD. The CDR3 is 14 residues long. For the CDR3, the DNA is TGTGCCATCAGTGAGAGAGGAACGAATCAGCCCCAGCATTTT. It codes for CAISERGTNQPQHF.

The chain recombines TRBV19 with TRBJ2-4, with TRBD1 identical over 9 bases. Germline CDR1 is LNHDA and CDR2 is SQIVND (reference sequence). The CDR3 is made up of 16 amino acids. V was pared by 5 bases and J by 3 bases, with 8 bases of the junction left unmatched. DNA for the CDR3: TGTGCCAGTAGTGCCCACACAGGGGGCGTCAAAAACATTCAGTACTTC. Its protein is CASSAHTGGVKNIQYF.

This chain links TRBV4-1 with TRBJ2-5; the match to TRBD2 covers 8 bases. This CDR3 is 16 amino acids long. The junction had 5 bases not matched to a gene; V was cut back by 1 base and J by 1 base. Germline CDR1 is MGHRA and CDR2 is YSYEKL. The CDR3 region is CASSQGAGATQETQYF. DNA for the CDR3: TGCGCCAGCAGCCAAGGAGCGGGAGCGACCCAAGAGACCCAGTACTTC.

This chain connects TRBV7-2 to TRBJ2-3; no clear D gene. Per germline, CDR1 SGHTA and CDR2 FQGNSA. Trimming took off 1 base at V and 2 bases at J, with 10 bases between the two ends. This CDR3 has 15 residues. CDR3 coding DNA: TGTGCCAGCAGCTTAGGCGGAACGTCCACAGATACGCAGTATTTT. Translation: CASSLGGTSTDTQYF.

This chain uses TRBV9 with TRBJ1-2, with 9 bases matching TRBD1. The CDR3 consists of 15 residues. Germline V CDR1 and CDR2: SGDLS, YYNGEE. The J segment lost 1 base and the V segment lost 3 bases, leaving 4 bases of the junction unmatched. DNA for the CDR3: TGTGCCAGCAGCGGCGGACAGGGGAATAACTATGGCTACACCTTC. The encoded protein is CASSGGQGNNYGYTF.